Following are 26 T cell receptor beta chains from one sample sequenced in a study of blood T cell repertoires in COVID-19. Produced via immunoSEQ multiplex PCR; TCRdb's table is partial and in-frame only. This table has roughly 31,000 clones, around 90% appearing once. What was sequenced was peripheral blood. Receptors originate from a man in his 60s with active COVID-19.

The chain has TRBV18 and TRBJ2-7; TRBD2 might be the D (5 bases). V gave up 0 bases and J gave up 0 bases, with 15 bases separating them. CDR3 size: 17 residues. Germline V gene sequence: CDR1 KGHSH, CDR2 LQKENI. The CDR3 sequence: CASSPPNRGSSSYEQYF. In DNA, the CDR3 is TGTGCCAGCTCACCACCGAACCGCGGGTCTAGCTCCTACGAGCAGTACTTC.

The chain combines TRBV18 with TRBJ2-2; 7 bases fit TRBD2. Germline-derived CDR1 and CDR2 are KGHSH and LQKENI. The J segment lost 2 bases and the V segment lost 5 bases, leaving 8 bases of the junction unmatched. This CDR3 contains 16 residues. CDR3 amino acids: CASSLSGGFNTGELFF. The DNA for the CDR3 is TGTGCCAGCTCATTGTCGGGGGGATTCAACACCGGGGAGCTGTTTTTT.

The rearrangement links TRBV20-1 to TRBJ1-1; D ambiguous. Per germline, CDR1 DFQATT and CDR2 SNEGSKA (reference sequence). The CDR3 is made up of 11 amino acids. Trimming left V 4 bases short and J 7 bases short, with 10 bases between. The chain's CDR3 is CSAITSREAFF. CDR3 coding DNA: TGCAGTGCTATTACTAGCCGTGAAGCTTTCTTT.

This sequence joins TRBV7-2 and TRBJ1-4; TRBD1 is a possible D gene (6 bases). With 7 bases removed from V and 3 bases from J, the gap between germline ends came to 12 bases. This CDR3 is built from 14 residues. The germline CDR1 and CDR2 sequences are SGHTA and FQGNSA. The DNA of the CDR3 is TGTGCCAGCACCTATGGGGGCTCTAATGAAAAACTGTTTTTT. Amino acids: CASTYGGSNEKLFF.

V is TRBV7-8 and J is TRBJ2-7; 9 nucleotides match TRBD1. Trimming cost V 2 bases and J 3 bases; bases outside gene matches: 11. Germline V gene sequence: CDR1 SGHVS, CDR2 FQNEAQ. This CDR3 has 17 amino acids. CDR3 bases: TGTGCCAGCAGCTTAAATACCGGGACAGGGTCCGGCTACGAGCAGTACTTC. Its translation is CASSLNTGTGSGYEQYF.

The chain couples TRBV12-3 or TRBV12-4 to TRBJ1-1; 8 nucleotides align to TRBD1. V trimming: 3 bases; J trimming: 4 bases; junction bases outside the gene matches: 1. The CDR3 consists of 13 residues. The CDR3 sequence is CASSFGQGTEAFF. CDR3 DNA sequence: TGTGCCAGCAGTTTCGGACAGGGCACTGAAGCTTTCTTT.

In its sample, this clone was seen a few times. The genes are TRBV9 and TRBJ2-1; D perhaps matches TRBD2 (6 bases). V lost 4 bases and J lost 7, with 9 bases in between. This CDR3 is built from 12 residues. Germline CDR1 reads SGDLS; CDR2 reads YYNGEE. CDR3 amino acids: CASSPDYNEQFF. CDR3 DNA sequence: TGTGCCAGCAGCCCGGACTATAATGAGCAGTTCTTC.

The chain employs TRBV7-3 and TRBJ2-5, with TRBD2 matching over 7 bases. Germline lookup yields CDR1 SGHTA and CDR2 FQGTGA. V was pared by 2 bases and J by 1 base, with 7 bases of the junction left unmatched. The CDR3 sequence is 16 residues long. The CDR3 sequence is CASSLYGGGGQETQYF. CDR3 DNA: TGTGCCAGCAGCTTATATGGCGGGGGAGGCCAAGAGACCCAGTACTTC. The variable domain in full, with the rest retrieved from reference TRBV7-3 and TRBJ2-5, is GAGVSQTPSNKVTEKGKYVELRCDPISGHTALYWYRQSLGQGPEFLIYFQGTGAADDSGLPNDRFFAVRPEGSVSTLKIQRTERGDSAVYLCASSLYGGGGQETQYFGPGTRLLVL.

This clone appeared a few times. The rearrangement joins TRBV5-1 to TRBJ2-2; TRBD1 might be the D (6 bases). This CDR3 region has 15 residues. CDR1 and CDR2 from the germline V gene are SGHRS and YFSETQ. The V end lost 4 bases, the J end lost 1 base, and 11 bases lay between the germline ends. This CDR3 is CASSRDNWNTGELFF. The CDR3 bases are TGCGCCAGCAGCAGGGACAACTGGAACACCGGGGAGCTGTTTTTT.

In DNA, the CDR3 is TGTGCCAGCACCGATAGGGAGCGCTACGAGCAGTACTTC. Protein sequence: CASTDRERYEQYF. This chain joins TRBV25-1 and TRBJ2-7; a weak D match, TRBD2 (5 bases). CDR1 and CDR2 from the germline V gene are MGHDK and SYGVNS. The CDR3 contains 13 residues. Trimming cost V 7 bases and J 3 bases, with 13 bases left between them.

The V gene is TRBV5-5, the J gene TRBJ2-5; D not resolved. Germline loops: CDR1 SGHKS, CDR2 YYEKEE (reference sequence). Trimming left V 0 bases short and J 5 bases short, with 11 bases between. The CDR3 length is 14 residues. CDR3 sequence: CASSLGLPRETQYF. DNA for the CDR3: TGTGCCAGCAGCTTGGGACTCCCAAGGGAGACCCAGTACTTC.

The chain recombines TRBV4-3 with TRBJ2-1, with a weak D call TRBD2 (6 bases). This CDR3 is 14 amino acids long. Germline V gene data show CDR1 as LGHNA and CDR2 as YSLEER. Trimming shortened V by 3 bases and J by 8 bases, and 14 bases separated the two germline ends. CDR3 sequence: CASSQAGRGDEQFF. CDR3 DNA: TGCGCCAGCAGCCAGGCGGGGCGTGGGGATGAGCAGTTCTTC.

This chain uses TRBV27 with TRBJ2-7, with D perhaps TRBD2 (5 bases). With 2 bases removed from V and 4 bases from J, the gap between germline ends came to 15 bases. CDR1 is MNHEY, CDR2 SMNVEV, per germline (reference sequence). This CDR3 contains 15 residues. The DNA of the CDR3 is TGTGCCAGCAGTTTAGCACTCCGCAGAGGGTACGAGCAGTACTTC. It is translated as CASSLALRRGYEQYF.

The genes are TRBV6-5 and TRBJ2-7; 7 bases are a match to TRBD1. The V and J ends lost 6 bases and 5 bases, in that order; junction bases with no gene match: 13. This CDR3 comprises 15 residues. Germline V CDR1 and CDR2: MNHEY, SVGAGI. The CDR3, as DNA: TGTGCCAGCAGCCGTGGACAGGACCCCCCTCACGAGCAGTACTTC. Translated, it gives CASSRGQDPPHEQYF.

The chain has TRBV5-1 and TRBJ1-4, with D uncertain. This CDR3 is 16 amino acids long. V gave up 5 bases and J gave up 7 bases, with 21 bases separating them. The germline V gene encodes CDR1 SGHRS and CDR2 YFSETQ. The CDR3 sequence: CASRNEPGRVGEKLFF. As DNA, the CDR3 is TGCGCCAGCAGAAATGAACCGGGGAGGGTGGGTGAAAAACTGTTTTTT.

CDR3 amino acids: CAISEKGAAGGEQYF. Written as DNA, the CDR3 is TGTGCCATCAGTGAGAAGGGTGCAGCGGGGGGCGAGCAGTACTTC. The chain uses TRBV10-3 and TRBJ2-7; 9 nucleotides match TRBD2. Trimming took 2 bases from V and 6 from J; bases not matched to a gene: 8. The CDR3 is 15 residues long. Germline V gene sequence: CDR1 ENHRY, CDR2 SYGVKD.

On this clone itself: The junction and the germline gene differ at one end; a read error may be behind it. V and J are TRBV7-3 and TRBJ2-5, with D tentatively TRBD2 (7 bases). Germline V gives CDR1 SGHTA, CDR2 FQGTGA. The CDR3 has 15 amino acids. The CDR3 DNA sequence: TGTGCCAGCAGCCCCTGGGGGGGGCCCCAAGACACCCAGTACTTC. Protein product: CASSPWGGPQDTQYF.

The V and J genes are TRBV3-1 (or the pseudogene TRBV3-2) and TRBJ1-2; D gene uncertain. The germline V gene encodes CDR1 LGHDT and CDR2 YNNKEL (reference sequence). The CDR3 totals 13 residues. V was clipped by 4 bases and J by 8 bases, with 14 bases between them. The CDR3, as DNA: TGTGCCAGCAGCCCTTTGGCGAAACAGGGCTACACCTTC. Translating it yields CASSPLAKQGYTF.

This chain links TRBV7-9 with TRBJ2-2; D not resolved. The V gene lost 8 bases and the J gene lost 5 bases, with 12 bases spanning the gap. The CDR3 runs 13 residues. Per the germline V gene, CDR1 is SEHNR and CDR2 is FQNEAQ (reference sequence). The CDR3 sequence: CASRLTSTGELFF. DNA of the CDR3: TGTGCCAGCCGGTTAACGAGTACCGGGGAGCTGTTTTTT. Full variable domain (outside the CDR3, taken from reference TRBV7-9 and TRBJ2-2): DTGVSQNPRHKITKRGQNVTFRCDPISEHNRLYWYRQTLGQGPEFLTYFQNEAQLEKSRLLSDRFSAERPKGSFSTLEIQRTEQGDSAMYLCASRLTSTGELFFGEGSRLTVL.

A few counts support this clone. This sequence joins TRBV4-2 and TRBJ1-2, with 8 bases lining up with TRBD1. The CDR3 loop spans 13 amino acids. CDR1 is LGHNA and CDR2 is YNFKEQ in the germline V gene. The V gene end was trimmed by 1 base and the J gene end by 5 bases; junction bases not matched to a gene: 0. The chain's CDR3 is CASSQGTGYGYTF. The CDR3 nucleotides are TGTGCCAGCAGCCAAGGGACAGGGTATGGCTACACCTTC.

In DNA form, the CDR3 reads TGTGCCAGCAGCTTAATGGGGACAGGGACCGGGGAGCTGTTTTTT. Its protein product is CASSLMGTGTGELFF. This chain connects TRBV7-3 to TRBJ2-2; the match to TRBD1 covers 9 bases. V lost 1 base, J lost 5 bases, and 2 bases stayed unmatched. The CDR3 length is 15 residues. Germline V gene data show CDR1 as SGHTA and CDR2 as FQGTGA.

This CDR3 is CASSSFADQPQHF. In nucleotides, the CDR3 is TGTGCCAGCAGCTCCTTCGCAGATCAGCCCCAGCATTTT. The chain couples TRBV7-2 to TRBJ1-5; D uncertain. V lost 4 bases, J lost 5 bases, and 9 bases lay in between. The V gene's germline CDR1 is SGHTA and CDR2 FQGNSA. CDR3 length equals 13 residues.

The chain has TRBV4-3 and TRBJ2-5, with D possibly TRBD2 on 6 matching bases. The CDR3 spans 15 residues. V was pared by 0 bases and J by 5 bases, with 13 bases between. From germline, CDR1 is LGHNA and CDR2 YSLEER. The CDR3 DNA reads as TGCGCCAGCAGCCAAGATCTTGCTGGGAGGGAGACCCAGTACTTC. Translating gives CASSQDLAGRETQYF.

The J gene is TRBJ2-5, the V gene TRBV9; 7 bases are a match to TRBD1. The CDR3 has 13 amino acids. CDR1 and CDR2 (germline): SGDLS, YYNGEE. With 4 bases clipped from V and 4 bases from J, the junction kept 4 bases outside the gene matches. The CDR3 sequence is CASSPTGAETQYF. The CDR3 DNA follows: TGTGCCAGCAGCCCTACAGGGGCAGAGACCCAGTACTTC. Using reference TRBV9 and TRBJ2-5 for the parts outside the CDR3, the full variable domain is DSGVTQTPKHLITATGQRVTLRCSPRSGDLSVYWYQQSLDQGLQFLIQYYNGEERAKGNILERFSAQQFPDLHSELNLSSLELGDSALYFCASSPTGAETQYFGPGTRLLVL.

This chain connects TRBV11-2 to TRBJ1-4; tentative D call: TRBD1 (5 bases). Germline lookup yields CDR1 SGHAT and CDR2 FQNNGV. The CDR3 totals 15 residues. Trimming removed 1 base at V and 3 bases at J, with 9 bases between. This CDR3 reads CASSLGRAANEKLFF. The CDR3 coding sequence is TGTGCCAGCAGCTTAGGCAGGGCGGCTAATGAAAAACTGTTTTTT.

The rearrangement links TRBV6-1 to TRBJ1-2; TRBD1 aligns across 7 bases. Per the germline V gene, CDR1 is MNHNS and CDR2 is SASEGT. The CDR3 length is 15 residues. After removal of 1 base from V and 5 bases from J, the junction contained 7 bases not matched to a gene. CDR3 nucleotides: TGTGCCAGCAGTGAAGGAGGAGGGGGCCCTTATGGCTACACCTTC. Translated, it gives CASSEGGGGPYGYTF.